This TCR beta chain was recorded in a study of T cells in Graves' hyperthyroidism and ophthalmopathy. This clonotype was detected only a few times. This likely comes from a read error, as the CDR3 has no conserved phenylalanine or tryptophan at its end. The V gene's germline CDR1 is MNHNS and CDR2 SASEGT. Trimming shortened V by 10 bases and J by 6 bases, and 12 bases separated the two germline ends. The CDR3 runs 12 residues. TCR beta CDR3 region amplification was performed from RNA transcripts. When the TCR CDR3 underwent first-round RT-PCR, the HTBI primer set was used. TCRdb re-derived calls from the multiplex PCR reads in MiXCR, one entry per CDR3 protein. This sample has about 690,000 distinct CDR3 sequences, with about 18% found just once.

Material: blood. V gene TRBV6-1 combines with J gene TRBJ2-2; D is undetermined. The source is a man aged 50 to 59 with Graves' hyperthyroidism. The CDR3 nucleotides are TGTGCCATCCCCTCCGGAGCCGGGGAGCTGTTTCTT. This codes for CAIPSGAGELFL.